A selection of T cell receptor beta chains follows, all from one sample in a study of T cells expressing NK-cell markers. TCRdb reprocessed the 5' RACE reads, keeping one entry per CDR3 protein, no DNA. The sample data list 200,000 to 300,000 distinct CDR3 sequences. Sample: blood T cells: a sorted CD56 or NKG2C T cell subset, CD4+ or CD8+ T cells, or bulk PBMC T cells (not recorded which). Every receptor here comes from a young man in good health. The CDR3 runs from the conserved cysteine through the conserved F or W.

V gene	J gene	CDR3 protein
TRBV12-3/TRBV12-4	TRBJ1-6	CASSTRGASGLHF
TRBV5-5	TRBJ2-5	CASTRLTEETQYF
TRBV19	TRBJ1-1	CASSTYSGSEAFF
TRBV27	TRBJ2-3	CASRSGQPYTDTQYF
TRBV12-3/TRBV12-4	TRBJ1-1	CASSTGQGRNTEAFF
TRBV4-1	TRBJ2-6	CASSPVVSGANVLTF
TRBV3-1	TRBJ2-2	CASSHRTSVTGELFF
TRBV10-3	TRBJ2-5	CAITDGTSGTPGETQYF
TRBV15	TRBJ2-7	CATSSDTVYEQYF
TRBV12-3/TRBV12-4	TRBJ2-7	CASSSRQGSYEQYF
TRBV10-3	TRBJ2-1	CAISPGTGLKGNEQFF
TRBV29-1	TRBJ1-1	CSGSHREVTEAFF
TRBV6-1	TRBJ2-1	CASSESGLKQFF
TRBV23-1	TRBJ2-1	CASSGERDHNEQFF
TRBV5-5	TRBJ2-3	CASSNKGSDTQYF
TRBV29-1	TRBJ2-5	CSVDRAGQETQYF
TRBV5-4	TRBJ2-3	CASSRGRQGDTQYF
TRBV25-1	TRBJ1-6	CASSPGTGGRNSPLHF
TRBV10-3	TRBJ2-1	CASTGGDEQFF
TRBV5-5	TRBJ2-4	CASSGLAKNIQYF
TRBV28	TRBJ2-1	CASSVQEVQFF
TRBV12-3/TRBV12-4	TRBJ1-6	CASSSQRSPLHF